The sequence of this T cell receptor (beta chain) was determined in a study of patients and donors after allogeneic stem cell transplantation. Via MiXCR, TCRdb re-called the RT-PCR reads, giving one row per CDR3 protein. The repertoire holds over 130,000 distinct CDR3 sequences, about two fifths seen once, with 50% in the top ten. This CDR3 has 16 residues. Per the germline V gene, CDR1 is LNHNV and CDR2 is YYDKDF (reference sequence). V lost 4 bases and J lost 6, with 18 bases in between. The V gene is TRBV15, the J gene TRBJ2-2, with D perhaps matching TRBD2 (6 bases). Specimen: blood, either unsorted or a sorted T cell fraction (not recorded which). This clonotype was obtained from a human donor who was either an allogeneic HSCT recipient or a stem cell or donor lymphocyte infusion donor (not recorded which). It is not recorded whose cells these are; they may come from a transplant donor. This CDR3 reads CATSTTGGTAAGELFF. The CDR3 DNA sequence: TGTGCCACCAGCACCACTGGGGGGACGGCGGCCGGGGAGCTGTTTTTT.